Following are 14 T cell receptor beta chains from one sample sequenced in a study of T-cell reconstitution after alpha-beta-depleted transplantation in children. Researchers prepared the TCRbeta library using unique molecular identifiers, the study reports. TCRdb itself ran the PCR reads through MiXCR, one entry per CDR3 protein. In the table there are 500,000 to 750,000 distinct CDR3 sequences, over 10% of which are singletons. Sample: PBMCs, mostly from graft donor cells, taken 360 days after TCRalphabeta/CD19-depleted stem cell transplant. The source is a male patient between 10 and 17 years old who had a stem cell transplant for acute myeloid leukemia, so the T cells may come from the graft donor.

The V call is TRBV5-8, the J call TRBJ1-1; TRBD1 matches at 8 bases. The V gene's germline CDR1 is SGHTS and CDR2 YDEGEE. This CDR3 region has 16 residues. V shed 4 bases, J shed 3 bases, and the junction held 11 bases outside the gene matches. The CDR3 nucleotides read TGTGCCAGCAGCAGACAGGGGAAGGGTCGGTACACTGAAGCTTTCTTT. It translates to CASSRQGKGRYTEAFF.

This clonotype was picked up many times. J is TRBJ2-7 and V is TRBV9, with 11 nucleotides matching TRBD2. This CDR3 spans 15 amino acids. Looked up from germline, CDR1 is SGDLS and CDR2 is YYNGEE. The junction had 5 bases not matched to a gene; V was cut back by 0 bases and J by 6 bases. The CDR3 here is CASSVAGTSGSEQYF. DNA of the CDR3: TGTGCCAGCAGCGTAGCTGGGACTAGCGGAAGCGAGCAGTACTTC. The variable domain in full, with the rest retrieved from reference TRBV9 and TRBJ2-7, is DSGVTQTPKHLITATGQRVTLRCSPRSGDLSVYWYQQSLDQGLQFLIQYYNGEERAKGNILERFSAQQFPDLHSELNLSSLELGDSALYFCASSVAGTSGSEQYFGPGTRLTVT.

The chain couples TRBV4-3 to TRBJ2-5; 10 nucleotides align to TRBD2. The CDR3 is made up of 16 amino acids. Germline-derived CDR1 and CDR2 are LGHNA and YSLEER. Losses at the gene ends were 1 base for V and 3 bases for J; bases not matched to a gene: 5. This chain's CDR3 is CASSQVGLAGEETQYF. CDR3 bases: TGCGCCAGCAGCCAAGTTGGCCTAGCGGGGGAAGAGACCCAGTACTTC.

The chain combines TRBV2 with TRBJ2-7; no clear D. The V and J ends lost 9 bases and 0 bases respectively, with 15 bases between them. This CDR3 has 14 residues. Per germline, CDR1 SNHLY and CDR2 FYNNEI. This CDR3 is CARQTEASSYEQYF. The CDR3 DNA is TGTGCCAGACAGACCGAGGCAAGCTCCTACGAGCAGTACTTC.

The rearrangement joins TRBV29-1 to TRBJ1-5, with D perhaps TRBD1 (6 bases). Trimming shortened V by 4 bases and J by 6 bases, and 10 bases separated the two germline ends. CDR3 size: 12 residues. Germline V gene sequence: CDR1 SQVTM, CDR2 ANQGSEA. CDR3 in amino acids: CSVGGGGQPQHF. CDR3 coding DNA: TGCAGCGTTGGAGGGGGAGGTCAGCCCCAGCATTTT.

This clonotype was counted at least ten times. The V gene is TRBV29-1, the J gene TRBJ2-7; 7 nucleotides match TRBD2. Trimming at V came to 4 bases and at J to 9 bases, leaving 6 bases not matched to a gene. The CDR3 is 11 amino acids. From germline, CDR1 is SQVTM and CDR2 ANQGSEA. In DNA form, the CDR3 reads TGCAGCGTTGGTAGATCGGGGGGGCAGTACTTC. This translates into CSVGRSGGQYF.

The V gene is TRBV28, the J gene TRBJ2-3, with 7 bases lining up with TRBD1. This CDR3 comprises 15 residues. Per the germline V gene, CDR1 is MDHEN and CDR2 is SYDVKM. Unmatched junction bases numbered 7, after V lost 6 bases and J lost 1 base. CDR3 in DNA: TGTGCCAGCAGAGACAGGGTTTTGGGCACAGATACGCAGTATTTT. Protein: CASRDRVLGTDTQYF.

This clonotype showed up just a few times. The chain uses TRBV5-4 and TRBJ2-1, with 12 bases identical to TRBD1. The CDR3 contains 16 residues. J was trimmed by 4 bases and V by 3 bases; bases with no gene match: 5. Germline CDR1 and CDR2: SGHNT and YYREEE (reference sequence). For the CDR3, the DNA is TGTGCCAGCAGCTGGGGACAGGGGGCCAAGTACAATGAGCAGTTCTTC. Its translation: CASSWGQGAKYNEQFF.

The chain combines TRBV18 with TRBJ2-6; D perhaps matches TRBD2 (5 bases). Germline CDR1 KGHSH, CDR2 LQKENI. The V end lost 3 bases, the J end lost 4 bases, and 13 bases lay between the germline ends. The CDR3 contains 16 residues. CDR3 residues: CASSPLRALGANVLTF. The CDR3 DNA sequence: TGTGCCAGCTCACCCTTGAGGGCGTTGGGGGCCAACGTCCTGACTTTC.

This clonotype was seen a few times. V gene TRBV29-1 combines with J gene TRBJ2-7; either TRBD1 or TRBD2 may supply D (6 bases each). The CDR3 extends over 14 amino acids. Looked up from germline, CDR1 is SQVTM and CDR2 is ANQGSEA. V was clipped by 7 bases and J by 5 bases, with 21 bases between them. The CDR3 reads CSAEGGSPLHEQYF. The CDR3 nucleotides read TGCAGCGCCGAGGGGGGTAGTCCCCTCCACGAGCAGTACTTC.

In nucleotides, the CDR3 is TGTGCCACCAGAACGGGGACTAGCGGGATGCTCCACGAGCAGTACTTC. Its protein is CATRTGTSGMLHEQYF. The genes are TRBV27 and TRBJ2-7; 13 bases align to TRBD2. V dropped 10 bases and J dropped 5; count of bases not matched to a gene: 14. Germline values: CDR1 MNHEY, CDR2 SMNVEV (reference sequence). The CDR3 is 16 amino acids.

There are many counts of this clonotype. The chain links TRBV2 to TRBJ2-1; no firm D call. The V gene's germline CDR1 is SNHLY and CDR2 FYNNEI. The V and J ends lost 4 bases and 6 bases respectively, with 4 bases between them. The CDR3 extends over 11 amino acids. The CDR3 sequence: CASSVFNEQFF. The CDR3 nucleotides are TGTGCCAGCAGTGTTTTCAATGAGCAGTTCTTC.

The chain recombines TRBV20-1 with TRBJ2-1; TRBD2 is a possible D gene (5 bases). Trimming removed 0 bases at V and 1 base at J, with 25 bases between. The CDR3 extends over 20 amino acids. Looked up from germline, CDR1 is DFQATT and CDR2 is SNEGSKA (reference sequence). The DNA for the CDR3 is TGCAGTGCTAGAGAATACCGGGCCCCCGGGAAGGAAGTATCCTACAATGAGCAGTTCTTC. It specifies CSAREYRAPGKEVSYNEQFF.

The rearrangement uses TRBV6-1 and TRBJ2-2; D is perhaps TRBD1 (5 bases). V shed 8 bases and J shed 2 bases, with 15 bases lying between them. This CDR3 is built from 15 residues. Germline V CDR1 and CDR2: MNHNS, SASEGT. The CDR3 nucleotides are TGTGCCAGCCTTTCCGGCAGGGTAAACACCGGGGAGCTGTTTTTT. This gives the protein CASLSGRVNTGELFF.